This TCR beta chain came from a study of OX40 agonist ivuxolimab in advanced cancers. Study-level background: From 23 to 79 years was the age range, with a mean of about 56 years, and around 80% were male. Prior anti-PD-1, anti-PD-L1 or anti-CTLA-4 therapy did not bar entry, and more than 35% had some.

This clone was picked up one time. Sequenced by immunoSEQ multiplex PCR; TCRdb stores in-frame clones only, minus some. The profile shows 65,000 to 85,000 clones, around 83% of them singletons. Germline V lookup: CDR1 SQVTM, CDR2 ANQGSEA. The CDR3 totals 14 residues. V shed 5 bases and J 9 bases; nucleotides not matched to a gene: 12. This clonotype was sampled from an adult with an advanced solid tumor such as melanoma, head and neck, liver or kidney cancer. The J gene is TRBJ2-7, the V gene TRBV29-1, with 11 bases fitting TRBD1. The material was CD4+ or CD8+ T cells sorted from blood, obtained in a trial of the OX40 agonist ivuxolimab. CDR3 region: CSVPGGTGGLGQYF. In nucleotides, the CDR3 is TGCAGCGTTCCCGGAGGGACAGGGGGTTTGGGGCAGTACTTC.